This T cell receptor (beta chain) was sequenced for a study of blood T cell repertoires in COVID-19. Study in general: From the United States, Italy and Spain came samples of acute and convalescent COVID-19. Nucleic acid was either cDNA or gDNA, and it came from T cells, B-cell-depleted T cells, or PBMCs.

Germline assignment: CDR1 SGHRS and CDR2 YFSETQ. The CDR3 is made up of 13 amino acids. The ends were cut back, 5 bases at V and 1 base at J, with 10 bases in the middle. Seattle patients were enrolled while actively infected and followed longitudinally. Original handling: Amplification from reference gene primers served as the basis for estimated nucleated cell counts. Sequencing was performed with immunoSEQ multiplex PCR; in TCRdb, only in-frame clones are kept and a portion is missing. V, J and clone size derive from that table, while D and trimming were established from the DNA sequence. The sample lists 25,000 to 35,000 clones, 88% occurring once.

Material: peripheral blood. This chain uses TRBV5-1 with TRBJ2-7, with D perhaps matching TRBD1 (5 bases). The TCR sequence derives from a man aged 60 to 69 with COVID-19, enrolled during active disease. The CDR3 nucleotides are TGCGCCAGCAGTAACAGGTCGTCCTACGAGCAGTACTTC. Translation: CASSNRSSYEQYF.